Listed below are T cell receptor beta chains from one sample, sequenced in a study of OX40 agonist ivuxolimab in advanced cancers. The protocol was immunoSEQ multiplex PCR, while the TCRdb copy is restricted to in-frame clones and leaves out a portion. The sample lists tens of thousands of clones, about 88% occurring once. The specimen was CD4+ or CD8+ T cells sorted from blood, collected in a trial of the OX40 agonist ivuxolimab. The source of these receptors is an adult with an advanced solid tumor such as melanoma, head and neck, liver or kidney cancer. Both conserved end residues are part of each CDR3. A D gene is named only where the DNA matches it firmly. A clone size is listed for some rows: how often the clone was seen (once, few, many), or a class if it is expanded.

v_gene	d_gene	abundance	j_gene	CDR3nt	CDR3aa
TRBV29-1	NA	NA	TRBJ2-7	TGCAGCGTTAGTAACCGGGGTGAGCAGTACTTC	CSVSNRGEQYF
TRBV7-2	TRBD1	NA	TRBJ2-7	TGTGCCAGCAGCTCACCGGACAGGGCCAACGAGCAGTACTTC	CASSSPDRANEQYF
TRBV5-4	NA	once	TRBJ2-1	TGTGCCAGCAGTTATAGGGATTCGTACAATGAGCAGTTCTTC	CASSYRDSYNEQFF
TRBV7-2	NA	NA	TRBJ2-5	TGTGCCAGCAGCGCAAGACGGGTCCAAGAGACCCAGTACTTC	CASSARRVQETQYF
TRBV18	NA	NA	TRBJ1-1	TGTGCCAGCTCACCAGGGGCGGGGTTCGGCACTGAAGCTTTCTTT	CASSPGAGFGTEAFF
TRBV5-1	NA	NA	TRBJ1-1	TGCGCCAGCAGCTTGGAAGGTTCATACACTGAAGCTTTCTTT	CASSLEGSYTEAFF
TRBV4-2	NA	NA	TRBJ2-1	TGTGCCAGCAGCCAAGATCCGGGGCGGGGGCCAACCTACAATGAGCAGTTCTTC	CASSQDPGRGPTYNEQFF
TRBV9	NA	NA	TRBJ2-1	TGTGCCAGCAGCGTAGGGAGTGGACTCTCCTACAATGAGCAGTTCTTC	CASSVGSGLSYNEQFF
TRBV7-2	NA	NA	TRBJ1-2	TGTGCCAGCAGCTTAACCGGGACCTCTAACTATGGCTACACCTTC	CASSLTGTSNYGYTF
TRBV2	NA	NA	TRBJ2-7	TGTGCCAGCAAACGGGACTGGCGCGAGCAGTACTTC	CASKRDWREQYF
TRBV11-3	NA	NA	TRBJ2-1	TGTGCCAGCAGCTTTGGGGGGCCTCCGAATGAGCAGTTCTTC	CASSFGGPPNEQFF
TRBV6-6	NA	NA	TRBJ2-7	TGTGCCAGCAGGCCGACAGGAGCCTACGAGCAGTACTTC	CASRPTGAYEQYF
TRBV7-9	NA	NA	TRBJ1-2	TGTGCCAGCAGCTACCGAGGGAGCGGGATCGGATACTATGGCTACACCTTC	CASSYRGSGIGYYGYTF
TRBV5-1	TRBD1	NA	TRBJ2-5	TGCGCCAGCAGCTGGGGGACAGGTGGGGGCCAAGAGACCCAGTACTTC	CASSWGTGGGQETQYF
TRBV19	TRBD1	few	TRBJ1-2	TGTGCCAGTAGTATAGACCTCCAAACAGGGGGATATGGCTACACCTTC	CASSIDLQTGGYGYTF
TRBV7-9	TRBD1	NA	TRBJ2-7	TGTGCCAGCAGCTCCCTGGACAGGTCAATCTACGAGCAGTACTTC	CASSSLDRSIYEQYF
TRBV5-6	TRBD2	NA	TRBJ2-5	TGTGCCAGCAGCTTGTCGTTTAATACTCGCGGGAGTGTGGGAGAGACCCAGTACTTC	CASSLSFNTRGSVGETQYF